This is a list of T cell receptor beta chains from one sample in a study of shared clonotypes between healthy human individuals. Only in-frame clones appear in the TCRdb table, and some are missing; sequencing was by immunoSEQ multiplex PCR. The repertoire holds just over 2,000,000 clones, with about 95% as singletons. The specimen sequenced was naive CD8+ T cells sorted from blood. Receptors originate from a young man in good health. Each CDR3 is given with its conserved first and last residue.

j_call | v_call | cdr3_aa
TRBJ2-6 | TRBV28 | CASSPPRGSSGANVLTF
TRBJ1-4 | TRBV28 | CASSFGVGEKLFF
TRBJ2-1 | TRBV30 | CAWSVLYNEQFF
TRBJ2-5 | TRBV7-9 | CASSLGQAVAPQETQYF
TRBJ2-7 | TRBV5-5 | CASSLGQGASYEQYF
TRBJ1-2 | TRBV25-1 | CASSAISPGQGAYYGYTF
TRBJ1-5 | TRBV13 | CASSIRGSNQPQHF
TRBJ2-1 | TRBV7-9 | CASSLGSSRGSYDNEQFF
TRBJ1-5 | TRBV10-3 | CAISESDSSNQPQHF
TRBJ2-3 | TRBV11-2 | CASSLIGSGTGDTQYF
TRBJ1-2 | TRBV2 | CASIGGPYGYTF
TRBJ2-3 | TRBV18 | CASSQRLAGGPDTQYF
TRBJ1-6 | TRBV6-5 | CASTYAGQENSPLHF
TRBJ2-1 | TRBV30 | CAWNPGTSGYNEQFF
TRBJ2-2 | TRBV18 | CASSPGTYGGATGELFF
TRBJ1-2 | TRBV19 | CASSPGTGRYGYTF
TRBJ2-7 | TRBV11-3 | CASSFGQGETYEQYF
TRBJ2-1 | TRBV4-1 | CASSRTSGSYNEQFF
TRBJ1-4 | TRBV5-4 | CASSQFGTREKLFF
TRBJ1-4 | TRBV5-6 | CASSLEGVSKLFF
TRBJ2-7 | TRBV10-1 | CASSEAQLYDEQYF
TRBJ2-7 | TRBV6-5 | CASSYSGTDAYEQYF
TRBJ1-4 | TRBV7-9 | CASSLRDWTDEKLFF
TRBJ2-7 | TRBV5-6 | CASSLEHTPTPYEQYF
TRBJ1-2 | TRBV6-5 | CASRHKGAGYGYTF
TRBJ2-2 | TRBV29-1 | CSVEDGEGRTGELFF
TRBJ2-5 | TRBV9 | CASSAGGVPETQYF
TRBJ1-1 | TRBV6-5 | CASSTGTLSTEAFF
TRBJ2-1 | TRBV7-9 | CASSPPNSRYHNEQFF
TRBJ1-1 | TRBV5-6 | CASSSTGTGWNTEAFF
TRBJ1-4 | TRBV13 | CASSPRGNEKLFF
TRBJ2-7 | TRBV4-3 | CASSPGTGAVYEQYF
TRBJ2-5 | TRBV28 | CASSLSRVGQAYGLQETQYF
TRBJ1-1 | TRBV6-1 | CASRHLNTEAFF
TRBJ2-7 | TRBV4-1 | CASSQATGTGGYEQYF
TRBJ2-3 | TRBV11-2 | CASSSRDGHTDTQYF
TRBJ2-5 | TRBV29-1 | CSVVSRGGQETQYF
TRBJ2-7 | TRBV4-3 | CASSQDSSQIGLSYEQYF
TRBJ2-7 | TRBV7-6 | CASSSSSAGGYEQYF